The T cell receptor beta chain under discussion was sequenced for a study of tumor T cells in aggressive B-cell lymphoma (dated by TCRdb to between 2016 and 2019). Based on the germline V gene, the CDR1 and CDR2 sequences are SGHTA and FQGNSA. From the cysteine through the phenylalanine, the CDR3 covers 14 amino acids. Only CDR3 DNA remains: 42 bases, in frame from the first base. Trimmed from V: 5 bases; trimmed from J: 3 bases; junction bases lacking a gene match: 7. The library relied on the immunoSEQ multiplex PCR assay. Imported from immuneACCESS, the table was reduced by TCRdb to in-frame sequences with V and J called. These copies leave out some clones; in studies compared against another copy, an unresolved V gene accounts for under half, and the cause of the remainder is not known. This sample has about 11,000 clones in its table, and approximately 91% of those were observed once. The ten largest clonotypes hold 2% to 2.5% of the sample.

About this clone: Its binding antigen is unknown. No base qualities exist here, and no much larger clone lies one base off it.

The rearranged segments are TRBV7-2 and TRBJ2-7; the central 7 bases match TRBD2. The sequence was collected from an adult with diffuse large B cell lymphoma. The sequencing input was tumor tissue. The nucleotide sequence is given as TGTGCCAGCAGCCCCCGGGGGGTGAGCTACGAGCAGTACTTC. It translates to CASSPRGVSYEQYF.